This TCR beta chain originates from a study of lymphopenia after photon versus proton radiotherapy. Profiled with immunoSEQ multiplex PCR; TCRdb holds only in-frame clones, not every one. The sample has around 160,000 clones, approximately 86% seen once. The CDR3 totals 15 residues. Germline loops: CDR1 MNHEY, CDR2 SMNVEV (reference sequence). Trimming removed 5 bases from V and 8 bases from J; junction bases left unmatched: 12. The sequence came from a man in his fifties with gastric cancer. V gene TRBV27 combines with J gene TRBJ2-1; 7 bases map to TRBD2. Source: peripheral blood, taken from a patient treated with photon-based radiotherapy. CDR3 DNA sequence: TGTGCCAGCAGTCTAAGAAGCGGGACCGGGGATGAGCAGTTCTTC. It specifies CASSLRSGTGDEQFF.